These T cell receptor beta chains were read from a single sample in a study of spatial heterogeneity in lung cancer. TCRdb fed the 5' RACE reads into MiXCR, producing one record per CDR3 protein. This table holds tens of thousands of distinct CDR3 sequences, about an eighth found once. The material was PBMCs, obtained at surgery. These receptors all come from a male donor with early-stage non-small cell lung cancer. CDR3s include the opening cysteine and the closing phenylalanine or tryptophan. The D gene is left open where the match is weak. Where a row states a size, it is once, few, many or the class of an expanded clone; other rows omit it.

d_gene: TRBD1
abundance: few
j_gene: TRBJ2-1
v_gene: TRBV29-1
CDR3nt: TGCAGCGTGGGACAGGGAGGGTATGAGCAGTTCTTC
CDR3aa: CSVGQGGYEQFF

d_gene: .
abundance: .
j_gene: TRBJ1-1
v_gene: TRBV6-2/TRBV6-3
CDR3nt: TGTGCCAGCAGCAAAATTAATGAAGCTTTCTTT
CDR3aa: CASSKINEAFF

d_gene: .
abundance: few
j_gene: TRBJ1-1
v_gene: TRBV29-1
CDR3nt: TGCAGCGTTTCTAGCCAGGAGATTGAAGCTTTCTTT
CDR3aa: CSVSSQEIEAFF

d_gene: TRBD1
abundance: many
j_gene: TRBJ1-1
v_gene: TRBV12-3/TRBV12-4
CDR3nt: TGTGCCAGCAGTTTACAGGGGGCTATGGCTGAAGCTTTCTTT
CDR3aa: CASSLQGAMAEAFF

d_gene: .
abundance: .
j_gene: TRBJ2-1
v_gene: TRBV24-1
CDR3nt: TGTGCCACCAGTGATCCCGGACAGACTAATTTATACAATGAGCAGTTCTTC
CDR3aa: CATSDPGQTNLYNEQFF

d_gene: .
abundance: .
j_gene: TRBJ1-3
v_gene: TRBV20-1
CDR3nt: TGCAGTGCCCAGGACAGCCGGTACTCTGGAAACACCATATATTTT
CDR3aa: CSAQDSRYSGNTIYF

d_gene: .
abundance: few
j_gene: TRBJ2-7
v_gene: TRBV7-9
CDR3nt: TGTGCCAGCAGCCCTGGGACCCCCTTAGGGCTCTACGAGCAGTACTTC
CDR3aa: CASSPGTPLGLYEQYF

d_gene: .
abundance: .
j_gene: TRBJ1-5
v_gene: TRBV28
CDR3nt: TGTGCCAGCACCATCGCAGGCGGAAATAGCAATCAGCCCCAGCATTTT
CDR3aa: CASTIAGGNSNQPQHF

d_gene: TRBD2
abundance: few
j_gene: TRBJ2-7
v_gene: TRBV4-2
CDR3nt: TGTGCCAGCAGCCAACTTTCGACTAGCGGGACGTACGAGCAGTACTTC
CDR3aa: CASSQLSTSGTYEQYF

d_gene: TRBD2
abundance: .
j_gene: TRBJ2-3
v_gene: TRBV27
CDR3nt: TGTGCCAGCAGTCTCACTAGCGGTACGCAGTATTTT
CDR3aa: CASSLTSGTQYF

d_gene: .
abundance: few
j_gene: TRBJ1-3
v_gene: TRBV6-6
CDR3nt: TGTGCCAGCACCTATGGTGACACCATATATTTT
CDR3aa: CASTYGDTIYF

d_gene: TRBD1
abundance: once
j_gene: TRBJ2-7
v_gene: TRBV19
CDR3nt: TGTGCCAGTAGTATGACAGGGGCCTACGAGCAGTACTTC
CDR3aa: CASSMTGAYEQYF

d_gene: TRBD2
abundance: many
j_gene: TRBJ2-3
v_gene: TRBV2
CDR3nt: TGTGCCAGCAGTGCTGATAGCGGGAGGGCCACAGATACGCAGTATTTT
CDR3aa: CASSADSGRATDTQYF

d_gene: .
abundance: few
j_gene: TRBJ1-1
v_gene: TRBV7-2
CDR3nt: TGTGCCAGCAGCTTAGAAGGGACGAAGGCTTTCTTT
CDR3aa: CASSLEGTKAFF

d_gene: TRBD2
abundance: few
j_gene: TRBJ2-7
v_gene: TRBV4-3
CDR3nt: TGCGCCAGCAGCCAAACGGGGGGTAACGAGCAGTACTTC
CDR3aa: CASSQTGGNEQYF

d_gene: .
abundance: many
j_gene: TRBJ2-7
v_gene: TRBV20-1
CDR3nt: TGCAGTGCCCGCTTCCTGGGGATTTCGGGGGAGCAGTACTTC
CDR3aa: CSARFLGISGEQYF

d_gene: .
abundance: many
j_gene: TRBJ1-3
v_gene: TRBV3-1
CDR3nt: TGTGCCAGCAGCCCCGGGGGCTCTGGAAACACCATATATTTT
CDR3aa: CASSPGGSGNTIYF

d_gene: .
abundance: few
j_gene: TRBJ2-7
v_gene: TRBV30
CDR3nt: TGTGCCTGTCCGGGACACACAAGTTACGAGCAGTACTTC
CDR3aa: CACPGHTSYEQYF

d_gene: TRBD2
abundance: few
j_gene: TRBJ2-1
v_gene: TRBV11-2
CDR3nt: TGTGCCAGCACCATGAGGGGTACTAGCGGGAGCTCCTACAATGAGCAGTTCTTC
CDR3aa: CASTMRGTSGSSYNEQFF

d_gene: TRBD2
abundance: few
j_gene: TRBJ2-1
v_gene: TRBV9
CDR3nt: TGTGCCAGCAGCCTTGGGCGGGGGAGCTCCTACAATGAGCAGTTCTTC
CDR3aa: CASSLGRGSSYNEQFF

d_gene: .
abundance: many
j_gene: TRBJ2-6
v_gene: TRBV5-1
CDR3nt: TGCGCCAGCACATCTACCCCTGGGGCCAACGTCCTGACTTTC
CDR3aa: CASTSTPGANVLTF

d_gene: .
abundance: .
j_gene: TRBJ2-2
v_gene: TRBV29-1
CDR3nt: TGCAGCGTTGTAATGGGACCGACGGGTACCGGGGAGCTGTTTTTT
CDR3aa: CSVVMGPTGTGELFF

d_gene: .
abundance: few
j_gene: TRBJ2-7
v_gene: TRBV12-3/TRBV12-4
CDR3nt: TGTGCCAGCAGTAGGGTACCCCACGAGCAGTACTTC
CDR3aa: CASSRVPHEQYF

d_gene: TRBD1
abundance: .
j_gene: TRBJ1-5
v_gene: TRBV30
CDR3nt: TGTGCCTGGAGGTTAGGACAGGGTAGCAATCAGCCCCAGCATTTT
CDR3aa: CAWRLGQGSNQPQHF

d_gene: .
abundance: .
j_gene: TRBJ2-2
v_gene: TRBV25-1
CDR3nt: TGTGCCAGCATTGCAGGGACATTCTCGTTCGGGGAGCTGTTTTTT
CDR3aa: CASIAGTFSFGELFF

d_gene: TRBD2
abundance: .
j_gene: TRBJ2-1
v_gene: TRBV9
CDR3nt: TGTGCCAGCAGCGTAGAAGGACTAGCGTCCTACAATGAGCAGTTCTTC
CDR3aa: CASSVEGLASYNEQFF

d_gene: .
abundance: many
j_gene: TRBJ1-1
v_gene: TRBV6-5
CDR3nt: TGTGCCAGCAGTTACTTGGTGAACACTGAAGCTTTCTTT
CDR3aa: CASSYLVNTEAFF

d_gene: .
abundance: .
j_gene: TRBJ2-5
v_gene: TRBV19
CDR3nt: TGTGCCAGCGCTGCAGGAGAGACCCAGTACTTC
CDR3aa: CASAAGETQYF

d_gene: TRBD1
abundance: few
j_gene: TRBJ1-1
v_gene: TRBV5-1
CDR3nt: TGCGCCAGCAGCGTGGACAGGGGGTCGACTGAAGCTTTCTTT
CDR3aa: CASSVDRGSTEAFF

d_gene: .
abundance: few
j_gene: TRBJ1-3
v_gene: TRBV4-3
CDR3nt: TGCGCCAGCAGTCAAAATCAACTTAGTACTGGAAACACCATATATTTT
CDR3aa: CASSQNQLSTGNTIYF

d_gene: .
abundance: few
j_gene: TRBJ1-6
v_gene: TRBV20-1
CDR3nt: TGCAGTGCTAGAGATCTAGGCAGGGGCTCCTATAATTCACCCCTCCACTTT
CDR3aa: CSARDLGRGSYNSPLHF

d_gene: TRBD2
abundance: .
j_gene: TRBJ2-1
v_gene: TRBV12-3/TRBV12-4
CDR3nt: TGTGCCAGCAAAACTAGCGGGAGTCTCAATGCGCAGTTCTTC
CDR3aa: CASKTSGSLNAQFF

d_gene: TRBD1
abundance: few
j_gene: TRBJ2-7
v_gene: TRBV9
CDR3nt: TGTGCCAGCAGCGCCCGGGACAGGGTGGATTCCGAGCAGTACTTC
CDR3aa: CASSARDRVDSEQYF

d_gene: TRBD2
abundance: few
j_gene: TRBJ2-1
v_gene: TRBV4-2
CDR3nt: TGTGCCAGCAGCCAAGGAGTCCTAGCGGGAGTGGATGAGCAGTTCTTC
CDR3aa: CASSQGVLAGVDEQFF

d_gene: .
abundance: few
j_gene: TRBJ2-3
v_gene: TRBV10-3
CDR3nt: TGTGCCATCAACGCCAAAGGGCGGACTAGCACAGATACGCAGTATTTT
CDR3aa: CAINAKGRTSTDTQYF

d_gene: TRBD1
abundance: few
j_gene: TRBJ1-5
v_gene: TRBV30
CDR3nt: TGTGCCTGGAGTGAGGGACAGGGGGGACAGCCCCAGCATTTT
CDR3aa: CAWSEGQGGQPQHF

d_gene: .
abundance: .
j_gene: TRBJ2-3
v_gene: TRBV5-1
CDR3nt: TGCGCCAGCAGCTTGGCAGGATCAGATACGCAGTATTTT
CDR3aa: CASSLAGSDTQYF

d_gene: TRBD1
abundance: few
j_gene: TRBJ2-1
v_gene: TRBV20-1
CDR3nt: TGCAGTGCTAGACCCGGGACAGGGGGCAATGAGCAGTTCTTC
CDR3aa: CSARPGTGGNEQFF

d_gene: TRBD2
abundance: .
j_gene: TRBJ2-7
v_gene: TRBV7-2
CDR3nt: TGTGCCAGCAGCCGGACTAGCGGAGACTACGAGCAGTACTTC
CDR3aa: CASSRTSGDYEQYF

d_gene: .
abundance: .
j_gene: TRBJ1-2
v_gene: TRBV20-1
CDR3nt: TGCGGTGCTAGCCCCGATCTTAACTATGGCTACACCTTC
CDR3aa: CGASPDLNYGYTF

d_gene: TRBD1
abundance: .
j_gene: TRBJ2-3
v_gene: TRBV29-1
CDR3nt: TGCAGCGTTCCGGGACAGACCACAGATACGCAGTATTTT
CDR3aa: CSVPGQTTDTQYF